The 27 T cell receptor beta chains presented below share a single source sample, sequenced in a study of blood T cell repertoires in COVID-19. Some clones are missing from TCRdb's copy, which holds only in-frame ones; the method was immunoSEQ multiplex PCR. The data contain more than 95,000 clones, roughly nine tenths of them singletons. Sequencing input: peripheral blood. These receptors all come from a man in his 70s who had recovered from COVID-19.

This chain connects TRBV5-1 to TRBJ2-1; the D gene is possibly TRBD2 (5 bases). Deletions cut 4 bases from V and 6 bases from J, with 23 bases between. Germline CDR1 reads SGHRS; CDR2 reads YFSETQ. The CDR3 is 17 amino acids. CDR3 residues: CASSGEWASNWGNEQFF. The CDR3 DNA reads TGCGCCAGCAGCGGGGAGTGGGCTAGTAACTGGGGCAATGAGCAGTTCTTC. The full variable domain, with the rest looked up from reference TRBV5-1 and TRBJ2-1, is KAGVTQTPRYLIKTRGQQVTLSCSPISGHRSVSWYQQTPGQGLQFLFEYFSETQRNKGNFPGRFSGRQFSNSRSEMNVSTLELGDSALYLCASSGEWASNWGNEQFFGPGTRLTVL.

V is TRBV6-5 and J is TRBJ2-3; 8 positions match TRBD1. Germline V gene lookup returns CDR1 MNHEY and CDR2 SVGAGI. This CDR3 has 14 residues. Germline trimming cut 4 bases from V and 8 bases from J; bases unmatched to any gene: 8. In DNA form, the CDR3 reads TGTGCCAGCAGTTTTGGACAGGGCGAGGGTACGCAGTATTTT. This encodes CASSFGQGEGTQYF.

The rearrangement links TRBV3-1 (or the pseudogene TRBV3-2) to TRBJ2-7, with D possibly TRBD1 on 5 matching bases. Trimming took 4 bases from V and 1 from J, leaving 11 bases between them. From germline, CDR1 is LGHDT and CDR2 YNNKEL (reference sequence). The CDR3 runs to 14 residues. The chain's CDR3 is CASSPLTVSYEQYF. For the CDR3, the DNA is TGTGCCAGCAGCCCCCTGACAGTGTCCTACGAGCAGTACTTC.

The gene calls are TRBV27 and TRBJ2-7, with 9 positions matching TRBD2. Trimming took 5 bases from V and 2 from J; bases not matched to a gene: 10. Looked up from germline, CDR1 is MNHEY and CDR2 is SMNVEV (reference sequence). CDR3 size: 16 residues. The CDR3 reads CASSPLSRGGAYEQYF. CDR3 DNA: TGTGCCAGCAGTCCCCTTTCCCGCGGGGGGGCCTACGAGCAGTACTTC.

The chain carries TRBV29-1 and TRBJ2-1; 13 bases map to TRBD2. V lost 7 bases to trimming and J lost 5 bases; unmatched junction nucleotides: 11. CDR1 is SQVTM, CDR2 ANQGSEA, per germline. CDR3 length: 16 residues. CDR3 sequence reads: CSGHPGLAGPNNEQFF. CDR3 in DNA: TGCAGCGGGCATCCGGGACTAGCGGGACCTAACAATGAGCAGTTCTTC.

This clone was counted only a few times. This chain uses TRBV7-2 with TRBJ2-3; D may be TRBD1 (5 bases). Trimming took off 0 bases at V and 0 bases at J, with 7 bases between the two ends. Germline CDR1 and CDR2: SGHTA and FQGNSA. The CDR3 loop spans 15 amino acids. The CDR3 loop reads CASSLAPGSTDTQYF. The CDR3 DNA reads TGTGCCAGCAGCTTAGCTCCAGGGAGCACAGATACGCAGTATTTT.

The chain combines TRBV4-3 with TRBJ1-3; TRBD1 might be the D (6 bases). The germline V and J ends were trimmed by 0 bases and 1 base, with 22 bases remaining between them. The length of the CDR3 is 20 residues. Germline V CDR1 and CDR2: LGHNA, YSLEER. CDR3 sequence (DNA): TGCGCCAGCAGCCAAGAAAAGCGGAGGGCGGGGGGCGCTTCTGGAAACACCATATATTTT. Its protein product is CASSQEKRRAGGASGNTIYF.

The chain couples TRBV27 to TRBJ2-1, with 8 bases matching TRBD2. V shed 2 bases and J 10 bases; nucleotides not matched to a gene: 16. This CDR3 is 17 amino acids long. Germline values: CDR1 MNHEY, CDR2 SMNVEV (reference sequence). The CDR3 is CASSLTITSGEGGEQFF. The CDR3 coding sequence is TGTGCCAGCAGTTTAACCATTACTAGCGGAGAGGGTGGAGAGCAGTTCTTC.

V and J are TRBV6-1 and TRBJ2-3, with 11 positions matching TRBD2. Germline V gives CDR1 MNHNS, CDR2 SASEGT. The trim removed 2 bases at V and 3 bases at J, leaving 4 bases unmatched. This CDR3 spans 16 amino acids. The CDR3 DNA reads as TGTGCCAGCAGTGAACTAGCGGGGGGTCTGACAGATACGCAGTATTTT. Translation gives CASSELAGGLTDTQYF.

This clone was observed a single time. This chain joins TRBV7-2 and TRBJ1-1, with D possibly matching TRBD1 (6 bases). Germline V gives CDR1 SGHTA, CDR2 FQGNSA. V lost 0 bases and J lost 2, with 10 bases in between. The CDR3 is made up of 15 amino acids. CDR3 protein: CASSLAGTPNTEAFF. Written as DNA, the CDR3 is TGTGCCAGCAGCTTAGCCGGGACACCCAACACTGAAGCTTTCTTT.

V usage is TRBV7-2 and J usage is TRBJ2-7, with 7 bases aligning to TRBD2. The CDR3 length is 15 residues. The germline V gene encodes CDR1 SGHTA and CDR2 FQGNSA. V was clipped by 5 bases and J by 3 bases; unmatched bases: 10. This CDR3 is CASSPLGSGLYEQYF. CDR3 in DNA: TGTGCCAGCAGCCCCCTCGGTAGCGGGCTCTACGAGCAGTACTTC.

About this clone itself: Other DNA sequences within the sample encode an identical CDR3. This rearrangement joins TRBV7-9 to TRBJ1-1, with no clear D. V lost 4 bases to trimming and J lost 3 bases, with 3 bases between them. Looked up from germline, CDR1 is SEHNR and CDR2 is FQNEAQ (reference sequence). The CDR3 has 11 residues. CDR3 DNA: TGTGCCAGCAGCTCGTACACTGAAGCTTTCTTT. This gives the protein CASSSYTEAFF.

This clone came up once. The chain uses TRBV5-5 and TRBJ1-4, with 10 nucleotides matching TRBD1. The trim removed 0 bases at V and 10 bases at J, leaving 9 bases unmatched. Germline assignment: CDR1 SGHKS and CDR2 YYEKEE (reference sequence). The CDR3 runs 16 residues. The CDR3 here is CASSLAPGQGIGKLFF. CDR3 in DNA: TGTGCCAGCAGCTTGGCTCCGGGACAGGGGATCGGAAAACTGTTTTTT.

This clone was detected only a few times. This chain connects TRBV18 to TRBJ1-3, with TRBD1 identical over 9 bases. Germline values: CDR1 KGHSH, CDR2 LQKENI. The CDR3 runs 14 residues. The V gene end was trimmed by 3 bases and the J gene end by 4 bases; junction bases not matched to a gene: 1. Written as DNA, the CDR3 is TGTGCCAGCTCACCTGGACAGGGGGGAAACACCATATATTTT. Translating gives CASSPGQGGNTIYF.

The rearrangement uses TRBV2 and TRBJ1-1; D not resolved. V was trimmed by 8 bases and J by 6 bases, leaving 16 bases between them. Looked up from germline, CDR1 is SNHLY and CDR2 is FYNNEI. The CDR3 extends over 13 amino acids. This chain's CDR3 is CASGILRGAEAFF. CDR3 bases: TGTGCCAGCGGAATACTACGTGGCGCTGAAGCTTTCTTT. The full variable domain, rest sourced from reference TRBV2 and TRBJ1-1, is EPEVTQTPSHQVTQMGQEVILRCVPISNHLYFYWYRQILGQKVEFLVSFYNNEISEKSEIFDDQFSVERPDGSNFTLKIRSTKLEDSAMYFCASGILRGAEAFFGQGTRLTVV.

This chain uses TRBV28 with TRBJ1-1; no clear D. The CDR3 is made up of 13 amino acids. V was cut by 6 bases and J by 4 bases, with 12 bases left in between. Per the germline V gene, CDR1 is MDHEN and CDR2 is SYDVKM. The CDR3, as DNA: TGTGCCAGCAGCCCCCTGAGGAGCACTGAAGCTTTCTTT. This codes for CASSPLRSTEAFF.

The chain is built from TRBV4-1 and TRBJ1-3; D may be TRBD1 (6 bases). Germline CDR1 and CDR2: MGHRA and YSYEKL. The CDR3 loop spans 15 amino acids. V lost 0 bases, J lost 2 bases, and 8 bases lay in between. The DNA for the CDR3 is TGCGCCAGCAGCCAAGAAAGGACAGCTGGAAACACCATATATTTT. This translates into CASSQERTAGNTIYF.

This clone was found a few times. The rearrangement links TRBV3-1 (or the pseudogene TRBV3-2) to TRBJ2-2; 7 positions match TRBD2. Unmatched junction bases numbered 10, after V lost 4 bases and J lost 5 bases. Germline V gene data show CDR1 as LGHDT and CDR2 as YNNKEL (reference sequence). The CDR3 is 16 amino acids. For the CDR3, the DNA is TGTGCCAGCAGCCGACCTAGCGGCCTGGGGACCGGGGAGCTGTTTTTT. Translated, it gives CASSRPSGLGTGELFF.

The chain employs TRBV19 and TRBJ1-5; the D is unclear. The germline V and J ends were trimmed by 11 bases and 5 bases, with 16 bases remaining between them. The CDR3 is 13 residues long. CDR1 is LNHDA, CDR2 SQIVND, per germline (reference sequence). The CDR3 is CASGSMGYQPQHF. As DNA, the CDR3 is TGTGCCTCGGGGTCCATGGGGTATCAGCCCCAGCATTTT.

The chain couples TRBV15 to TRBJ2-7; 11 positions agree with TRBD1. The trim removed 1 base at V and 2 bases at J, leaving 1 base unmatched. Germline lookup yields CDR1 LNHNV and CDR2 YYDKDF (reference sequence). The CDR3 is 15 residues long. This CDR3 is CATSRGTGGTYEQYF. DNA of the CDR3: TGTGCCACCAGCAGAGGGACAGGGGGCACCTACGAGCAGTACTTC.

The rearrangement uses TRBV19 and TRBJ1-1; 7 nucleotides align to TRBD1. J lost 4 bases, V lost 2 bases, and 10 bases had no gene match. This CDR3 contains 16 residues. Germline assignment: CDR1 LNHDA and CDR2 SQIVND (reference sequence). In DNA, the CDR3 is TGTGCCAGTAGTATAAGGGACAGCCTGGGGGGCACTGAAGCTTTCTTT. As protein: CASSIRDSLGGTEAFF.

The table lists this clone with a count of one. The V and J genes are TRBV2 and TRBJ2-3; D gene uncertain. V lost 4 bases to trimming and J lost 2 bases, with 7 bases between them. The CDR3 is 13 amino acids. The germline V gene has CDR1 SNHLY and CDR2 FYNNEI. The CDR3 bases are TGTGCCAGCAGTGTTAGCCCCACAGATACGCAGTATTTT. Translation gives CASSVSPTDTQYF.

This clone was seen a handful of times. The chain links TRBV7-2 to TRBJ1-4; D is possibly TRBD1 (5 bases). Trimming left V 4 bases short and J 13 bases short, with 19 bases between. The V gene's germline CDR1 is SGHTA and CDR2 FQGNSA. The CDR3 is 14 residues long. The CDR3 DNA sequence: TGTGCCAGCAGCTACGCCGGGACGGGGGACGGACTGTTTTTT. Its protein product is CASSYAGTGDGLFF.

The chain joins TRBV7-2 to TRBJ2-1, with 12 positions matching TRBD1. The length of the CDR3 is 16 residues. CDR1 and CDR2 (germline): SGHTA, FQGNSA. Trimming removed 2 bases from V and 9 bases from J; junction bases left unmatched: 8. The CDR3 sequence is CASSLKSGTGGLEQFF. In nucleotides, the CDR3 is TGTGCCAGCAGCTTAAAGTCGGGGACAGGGGGCCTTGAGCAGTTCTTC.

The rearrangement joins TRBV4-1 to TRBJ1-5; 8 nucleotides line up with TRBD1. Germline CDR1 MGHRA, CDR2 YSYEKL. The CDR3 has 16 amino acids. Losses at the gene ends were 2 bases for V and 6 bases for J; bases not matched to a gene: 9. CDR3 loop: CASSQSLDREPQPQHF. CDR3 sequence (DNA): TGCGCCAGCAGCCAATCCTTGGACAGGGAGCCTCAGCCCCAGCATTTT.

This clone showed up many times. V gene TRBV2 combines with J gene TRBJ1-5, with a possible D match to TRBD1 (6 bases). From germline, CDR1 is SNHLY and CDR2 FYNNEI. This CDR3 has 14 amino acids. V was shortened by 3 bases and J by 4 bases, with 10 bases between the two germline ends. The CDR3 protein is CASSDGGPNQPQHF. DNA for the CDR3: TGTGCCAGCAGTGACGGGGGGCCTAATCAGCCCCAGCATTTT.

The chain recombines TRBV5-6 with TRBJ1-2; D unclear. This CDR3 is built from 12 residues. Germline CDR1 is SGHDT and CDR2 is YYEEEE. V shed 1 base and J shed 8 bases, with 9 bases lying between them. CDR3 nucleotide sequence: TGTGCCAGCAGCTTGTTGTCGGTCGGCTACACCTTC. It specifies CASSLLSVGYTF.